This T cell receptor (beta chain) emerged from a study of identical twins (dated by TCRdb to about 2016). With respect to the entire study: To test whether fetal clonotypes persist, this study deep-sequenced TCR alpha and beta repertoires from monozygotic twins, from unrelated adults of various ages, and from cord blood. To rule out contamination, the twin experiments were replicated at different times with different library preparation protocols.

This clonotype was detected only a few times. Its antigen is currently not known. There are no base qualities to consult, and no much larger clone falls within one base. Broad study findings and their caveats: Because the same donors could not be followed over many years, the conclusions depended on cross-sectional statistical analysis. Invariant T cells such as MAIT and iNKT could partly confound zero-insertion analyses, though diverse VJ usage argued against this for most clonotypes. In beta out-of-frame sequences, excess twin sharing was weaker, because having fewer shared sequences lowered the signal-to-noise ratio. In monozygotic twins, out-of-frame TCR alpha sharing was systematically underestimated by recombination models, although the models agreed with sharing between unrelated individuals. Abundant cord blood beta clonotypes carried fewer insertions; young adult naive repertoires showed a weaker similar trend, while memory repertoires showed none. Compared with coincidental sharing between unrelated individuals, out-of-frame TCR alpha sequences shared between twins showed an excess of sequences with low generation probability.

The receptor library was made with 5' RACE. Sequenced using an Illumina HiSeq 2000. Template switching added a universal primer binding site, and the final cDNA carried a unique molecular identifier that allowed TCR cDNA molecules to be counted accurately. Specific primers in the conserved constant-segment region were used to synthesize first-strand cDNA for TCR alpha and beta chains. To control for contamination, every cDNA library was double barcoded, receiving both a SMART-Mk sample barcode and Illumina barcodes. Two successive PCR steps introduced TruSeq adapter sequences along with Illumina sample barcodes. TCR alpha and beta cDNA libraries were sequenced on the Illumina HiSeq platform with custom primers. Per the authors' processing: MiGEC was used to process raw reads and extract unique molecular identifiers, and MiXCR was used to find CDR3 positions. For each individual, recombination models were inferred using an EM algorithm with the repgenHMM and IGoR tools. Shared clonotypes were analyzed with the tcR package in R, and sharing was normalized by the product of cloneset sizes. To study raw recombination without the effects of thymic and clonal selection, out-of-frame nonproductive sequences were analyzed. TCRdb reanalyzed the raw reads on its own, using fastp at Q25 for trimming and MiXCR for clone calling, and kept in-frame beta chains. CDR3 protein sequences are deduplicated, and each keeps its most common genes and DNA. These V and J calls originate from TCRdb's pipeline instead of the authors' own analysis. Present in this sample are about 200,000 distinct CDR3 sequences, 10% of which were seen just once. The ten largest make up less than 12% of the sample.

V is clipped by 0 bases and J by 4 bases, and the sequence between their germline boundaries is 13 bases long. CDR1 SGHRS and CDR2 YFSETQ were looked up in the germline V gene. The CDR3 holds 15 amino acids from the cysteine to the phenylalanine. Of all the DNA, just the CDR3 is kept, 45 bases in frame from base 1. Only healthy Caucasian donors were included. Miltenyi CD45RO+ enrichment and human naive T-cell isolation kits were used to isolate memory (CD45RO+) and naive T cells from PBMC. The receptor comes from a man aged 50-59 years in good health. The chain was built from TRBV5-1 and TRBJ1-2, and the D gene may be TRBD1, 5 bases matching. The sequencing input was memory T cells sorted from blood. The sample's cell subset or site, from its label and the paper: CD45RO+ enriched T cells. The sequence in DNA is TGCGCCAGCAGCTTGGAGCGGGGCCAGATCTATGGCTACACCTTC. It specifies CASSLERGQIYGYTF.